The clone carrying this T cell receptor beta chain was observed many times. This entry belongs to a study of blood T cells in healthy people across ages. Next came a second PCR, run for roughly 6 to 11 cycles, which used a sample-barcoded 5' primer along with a J-beta primer mix. TCRdb re-derived calls from the 5' RACE reads in MiXCR, one entry per CDR3 protein. Of 600,000 or so distinct CDR3 sequences listed, approximately 30% are singletons. Germline V gives CDR1 LNHNV, CDR2 YYDKDF (reference sequence). This CDR3 comprises 13 residues. V was clipped by 5 bases and J by 5 bases, with 12 bases between them.

Sequencing was performed on blood. This TCR derives from a woman older than 75 in good health. This rearrangement joins TRBV15 to TRBJ1-2; perhaps TRBD1 as D (6 bases). CDR3 in DNA: TGTGCCACCAGCCCCGGGACATCATATGGCTACACCTTC. It specifies CATSPGTSYGYTF.